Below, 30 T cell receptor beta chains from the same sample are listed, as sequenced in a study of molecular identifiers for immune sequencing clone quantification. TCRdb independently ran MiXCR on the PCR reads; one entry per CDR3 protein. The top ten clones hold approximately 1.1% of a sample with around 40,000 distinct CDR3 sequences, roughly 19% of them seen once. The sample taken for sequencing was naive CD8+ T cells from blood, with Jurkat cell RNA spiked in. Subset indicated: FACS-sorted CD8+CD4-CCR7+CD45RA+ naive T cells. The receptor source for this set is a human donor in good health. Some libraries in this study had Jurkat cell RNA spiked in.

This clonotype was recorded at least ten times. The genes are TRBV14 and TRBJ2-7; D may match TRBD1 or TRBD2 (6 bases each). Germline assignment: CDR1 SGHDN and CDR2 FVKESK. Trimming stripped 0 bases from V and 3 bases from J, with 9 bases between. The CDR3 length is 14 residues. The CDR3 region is CASSQDEGGYEQYF. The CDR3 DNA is TGTGCCAGCAGCCAAGATGAGGGGGGCTACGAGCAGTACTTC.

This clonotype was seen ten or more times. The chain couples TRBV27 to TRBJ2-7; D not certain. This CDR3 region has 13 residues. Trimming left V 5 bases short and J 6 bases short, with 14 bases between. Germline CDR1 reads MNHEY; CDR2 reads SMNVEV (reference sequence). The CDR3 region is CASSLTSTGEQYF. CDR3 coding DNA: TGTGCCAGCAGTCTAACGTCCACCGGCGAGCAGTACTTC.

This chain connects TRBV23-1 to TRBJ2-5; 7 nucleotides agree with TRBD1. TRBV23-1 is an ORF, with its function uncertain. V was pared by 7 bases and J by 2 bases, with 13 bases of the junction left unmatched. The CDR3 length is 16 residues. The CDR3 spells CASIVLRKDRQETQYF. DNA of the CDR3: TGCGCCAGCATCGTGCTGAGAAAGGACAGGCAAGAGACCCAGTACTTC.

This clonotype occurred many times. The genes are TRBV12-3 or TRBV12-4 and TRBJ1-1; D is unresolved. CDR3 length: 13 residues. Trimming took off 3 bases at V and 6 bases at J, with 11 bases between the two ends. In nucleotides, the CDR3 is TGTGCCAGCAGTTTTGGACGTTCGGCTGAAGCTTTCTTT. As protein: CASSFGRSAEAFF.

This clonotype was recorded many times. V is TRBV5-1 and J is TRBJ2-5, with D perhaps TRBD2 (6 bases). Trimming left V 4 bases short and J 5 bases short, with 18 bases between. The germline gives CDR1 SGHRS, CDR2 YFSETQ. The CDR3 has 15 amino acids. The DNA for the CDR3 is TGCGCCAGCAGCCCCTCATTTCTAGCGTCGGAGACCCAGTACTTC. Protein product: CASSPSFLASETQYF.

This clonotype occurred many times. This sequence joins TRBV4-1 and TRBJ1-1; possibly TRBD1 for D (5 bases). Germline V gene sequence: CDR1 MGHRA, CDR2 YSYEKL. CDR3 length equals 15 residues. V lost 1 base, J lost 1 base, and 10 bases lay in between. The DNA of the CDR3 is TGCGCCAGCAGCCAAGGATCGGGGCAGAACACTGAAGCTTTCTTT. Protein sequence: CASSQGSGQNTEAFF.

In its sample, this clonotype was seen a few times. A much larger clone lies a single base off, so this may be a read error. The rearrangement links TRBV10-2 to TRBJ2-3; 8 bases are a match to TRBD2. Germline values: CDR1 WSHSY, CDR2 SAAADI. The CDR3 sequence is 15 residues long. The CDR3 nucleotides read TGCGCCAGCAGTGAGTCCAATAGCGGGGCGGATACGCATTATTTT. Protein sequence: CASSESNSGADTHYF.

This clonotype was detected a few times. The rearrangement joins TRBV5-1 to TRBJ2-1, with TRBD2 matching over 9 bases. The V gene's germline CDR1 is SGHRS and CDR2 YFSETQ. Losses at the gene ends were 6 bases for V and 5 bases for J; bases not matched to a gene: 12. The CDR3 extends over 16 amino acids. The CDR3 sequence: CASKADGTSFHNEQFF. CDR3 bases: TGCGCCAGCAAGGCCGACGGGACTAGCTTTCACAATGAGCAGTTCTTC.

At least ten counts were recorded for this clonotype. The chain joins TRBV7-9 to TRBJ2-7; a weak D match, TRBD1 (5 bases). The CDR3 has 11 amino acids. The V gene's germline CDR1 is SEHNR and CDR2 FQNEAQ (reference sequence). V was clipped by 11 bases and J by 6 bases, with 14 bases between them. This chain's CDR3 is CALGPGLEQYF. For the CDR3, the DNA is TGTGCCCTCGGGCCAGGGCTCGAGCAGTACTTC.

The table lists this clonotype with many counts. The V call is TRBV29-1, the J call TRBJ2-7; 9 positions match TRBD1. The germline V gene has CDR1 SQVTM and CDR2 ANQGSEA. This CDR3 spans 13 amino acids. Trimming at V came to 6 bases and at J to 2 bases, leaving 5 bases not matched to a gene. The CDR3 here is CSVADRGTYEQYF. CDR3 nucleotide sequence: TGCAGCGTCGCGGACAGGGGCACCTACGAGCAGTACTTC.

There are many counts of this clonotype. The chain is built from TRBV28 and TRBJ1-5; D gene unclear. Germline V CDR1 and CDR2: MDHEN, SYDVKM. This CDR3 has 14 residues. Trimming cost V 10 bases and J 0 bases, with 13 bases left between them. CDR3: CAIWQVDSNQPQHF. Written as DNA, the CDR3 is TGTGCCATCTGGCAGGTGGATAGCAATCAGCCCCAGCATTTT.

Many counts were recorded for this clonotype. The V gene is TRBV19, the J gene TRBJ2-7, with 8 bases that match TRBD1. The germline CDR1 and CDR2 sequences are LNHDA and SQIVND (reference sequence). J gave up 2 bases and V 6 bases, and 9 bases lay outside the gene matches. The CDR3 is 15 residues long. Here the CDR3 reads CASSQGTGGPYEQYF. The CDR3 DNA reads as TGTGCCAGTAGCCAGGGGACAGGAGGGCCCTACGAGCAGTACTTC.

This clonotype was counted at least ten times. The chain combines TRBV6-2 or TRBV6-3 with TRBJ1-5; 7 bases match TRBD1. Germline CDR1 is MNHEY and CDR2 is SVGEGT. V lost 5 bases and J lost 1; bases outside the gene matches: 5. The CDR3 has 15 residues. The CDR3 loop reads CASSQGQVSNQPQHF. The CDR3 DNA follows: TGTGCCAGCAGTCAAGGACAGGTCAGCAATCAGCCCCAGCATTTT.

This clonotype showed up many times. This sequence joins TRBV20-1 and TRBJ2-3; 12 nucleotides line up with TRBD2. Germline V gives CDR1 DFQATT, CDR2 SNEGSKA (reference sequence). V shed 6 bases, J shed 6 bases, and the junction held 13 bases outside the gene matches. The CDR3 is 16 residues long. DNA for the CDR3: TGCAGTGCAGCATCCGAGACTAGCGGGGGAGGGGATACGCAGTATTTT. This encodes CSAASETSGGGDTQYF.

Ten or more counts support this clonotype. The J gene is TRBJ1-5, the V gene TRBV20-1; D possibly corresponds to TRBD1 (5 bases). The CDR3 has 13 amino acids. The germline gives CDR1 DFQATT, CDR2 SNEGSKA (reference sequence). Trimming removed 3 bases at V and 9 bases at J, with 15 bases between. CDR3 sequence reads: CSASLAGSPPQHF. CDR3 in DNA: TGCAGTGCTAGTTTAGCAGGGTCACCGCCCCAGCATTTT.

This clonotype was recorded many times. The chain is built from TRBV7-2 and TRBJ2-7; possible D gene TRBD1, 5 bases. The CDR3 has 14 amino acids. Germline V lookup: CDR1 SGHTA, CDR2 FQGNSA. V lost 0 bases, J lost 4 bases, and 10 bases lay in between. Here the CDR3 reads CASSLAGAAYEQYF. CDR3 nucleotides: TGTGCCAGCAGCTTAGCAGGGGCGGCTTACGAGCAGTACTTC.

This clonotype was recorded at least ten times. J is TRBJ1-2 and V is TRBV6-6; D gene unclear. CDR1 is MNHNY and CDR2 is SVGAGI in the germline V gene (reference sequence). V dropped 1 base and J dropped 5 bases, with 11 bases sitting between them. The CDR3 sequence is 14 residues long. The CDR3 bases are TGTGCCAGCAGTTACTATAATGAGAGTTATGGCTACACCTTC. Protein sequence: CASSYYNESYGYTF.

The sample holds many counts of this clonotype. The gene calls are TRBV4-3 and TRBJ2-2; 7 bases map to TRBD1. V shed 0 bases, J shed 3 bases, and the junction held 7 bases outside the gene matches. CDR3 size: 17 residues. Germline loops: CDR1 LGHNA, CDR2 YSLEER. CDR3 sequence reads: CASSQEAQGRYTGELFF. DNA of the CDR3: TGCGCCAGCAGCCAAGAGGCACAGGGGCGCTACACCGGGGAGCTGTTTTTT.

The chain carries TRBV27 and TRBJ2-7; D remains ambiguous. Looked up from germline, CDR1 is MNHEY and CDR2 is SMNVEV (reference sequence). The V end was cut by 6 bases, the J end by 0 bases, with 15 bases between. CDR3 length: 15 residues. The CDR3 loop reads CASRPIDIASYEQYF. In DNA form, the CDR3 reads TGTGCCAGCAGACCCATAGACATAGCCTCCTACGAGCAGTACTTC.

CDR3 in DNA: TGTGCCATCAGTGAGCACGGACTAGCGGAAACAGATACGCAGTATTTT. This codes for CAISEHGLAETDTQYF. This chain connects TRBV10-3 to TRBJ2-3, with TRBD2 identical over 10 bases. Germline V gene data show CDR1 as ENHRY and CDR2 as SYGVKD. This CDR3 has 16 residues. The ends lost 2 bases at V and 3 bases at J; junction bases unmatched: 5.

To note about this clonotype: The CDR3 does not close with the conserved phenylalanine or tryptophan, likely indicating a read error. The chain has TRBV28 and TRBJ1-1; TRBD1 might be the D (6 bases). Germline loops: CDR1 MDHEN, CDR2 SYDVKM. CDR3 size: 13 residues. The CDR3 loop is CASKNRAGTEAFL. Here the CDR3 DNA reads TGTGCAAGCAAGAACAGGGCGGGTACTGAAGCTTTCTTA.

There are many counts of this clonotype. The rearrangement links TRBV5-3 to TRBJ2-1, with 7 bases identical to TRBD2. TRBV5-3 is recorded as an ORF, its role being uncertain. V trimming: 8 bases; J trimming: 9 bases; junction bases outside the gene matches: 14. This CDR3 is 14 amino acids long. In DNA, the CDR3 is TGTGCCAGCTCTCTCTGGGGGGACTATGCTGAGCAGTTCTTC. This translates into CASSLWGDYAEQFF.

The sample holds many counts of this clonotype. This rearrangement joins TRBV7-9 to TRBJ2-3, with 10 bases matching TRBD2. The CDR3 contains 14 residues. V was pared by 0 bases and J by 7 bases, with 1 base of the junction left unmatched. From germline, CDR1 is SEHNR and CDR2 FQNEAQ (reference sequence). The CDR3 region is CASSLAGLANTQYF. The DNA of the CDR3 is TGTGCCAGCAGCTTAGCGGGACTAGCGAATACGCAGTATTTT. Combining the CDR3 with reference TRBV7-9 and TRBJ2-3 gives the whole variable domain DTGVSQNPRHKITKRGQNVTFRCDPISEHNRLYWYRQTLGQGPEFLTYFQNEAQLEKSRLLSDRFSAERPKGSFSTLEIQRTEQGDSAMYLCASSLAGLANTQYFGPGTRLTVL.

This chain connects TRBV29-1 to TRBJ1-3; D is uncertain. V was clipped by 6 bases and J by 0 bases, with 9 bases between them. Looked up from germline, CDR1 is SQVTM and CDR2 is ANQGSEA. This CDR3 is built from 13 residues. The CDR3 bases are TGCAGCGTCCGAGACACCTCTGGAAACACCATATATTTT. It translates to CSVRDTSGNTIYF.

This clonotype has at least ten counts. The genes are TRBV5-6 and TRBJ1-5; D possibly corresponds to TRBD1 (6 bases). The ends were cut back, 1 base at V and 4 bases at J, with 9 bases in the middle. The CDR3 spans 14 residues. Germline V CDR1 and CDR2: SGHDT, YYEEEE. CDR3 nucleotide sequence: TGTGCCAGCAGCTTGTGGGGGGCAAATCAGCCCCAGCATTTT. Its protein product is CASSLWGANQPQHF.

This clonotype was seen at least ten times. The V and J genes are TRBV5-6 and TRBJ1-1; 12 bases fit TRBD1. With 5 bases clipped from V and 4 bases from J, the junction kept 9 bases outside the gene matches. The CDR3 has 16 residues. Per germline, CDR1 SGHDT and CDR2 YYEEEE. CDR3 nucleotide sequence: TGTGCCAGCAGTTGGGGGACAGGGGGCTTAAGCACTGAAGCTTTCTTT. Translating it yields CASSWGTGGLSTEAFF.

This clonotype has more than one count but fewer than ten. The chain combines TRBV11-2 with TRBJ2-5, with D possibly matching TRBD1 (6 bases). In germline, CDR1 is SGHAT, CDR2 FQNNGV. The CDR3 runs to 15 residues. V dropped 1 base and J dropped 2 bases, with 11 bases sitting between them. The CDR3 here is CASSLVLGAQETQYF. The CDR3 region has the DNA TGTGCCAGCAGCTTAGTTCTGGGGGCTCAAGAGACCCAGTACTTC.

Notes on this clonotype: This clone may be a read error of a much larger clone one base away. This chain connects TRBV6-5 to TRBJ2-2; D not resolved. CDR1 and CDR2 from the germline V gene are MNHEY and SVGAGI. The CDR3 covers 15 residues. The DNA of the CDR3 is TGTGCCAGCAGTCACTCGAGTCAAGACACCGGGGAGCTGTTTTTT. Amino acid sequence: CASSHSSQDTGELFF.

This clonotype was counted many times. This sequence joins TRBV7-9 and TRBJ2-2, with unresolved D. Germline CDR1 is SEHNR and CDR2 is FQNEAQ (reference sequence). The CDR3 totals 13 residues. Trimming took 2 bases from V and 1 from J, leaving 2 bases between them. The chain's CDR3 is CASSLWNTGELFF. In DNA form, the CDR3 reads TGTGCCAGCAGCTTATGGAACACCGGGGAGCTGTTTTTT.

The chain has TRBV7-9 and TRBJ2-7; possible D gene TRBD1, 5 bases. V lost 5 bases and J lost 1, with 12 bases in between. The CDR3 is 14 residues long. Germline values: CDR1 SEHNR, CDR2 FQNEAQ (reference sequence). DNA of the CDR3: TGTGCCAGCAGCCCCCAGGGTCGGTCCTACGAGCAGTACTTC. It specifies CASSPQGRSYEQYF.